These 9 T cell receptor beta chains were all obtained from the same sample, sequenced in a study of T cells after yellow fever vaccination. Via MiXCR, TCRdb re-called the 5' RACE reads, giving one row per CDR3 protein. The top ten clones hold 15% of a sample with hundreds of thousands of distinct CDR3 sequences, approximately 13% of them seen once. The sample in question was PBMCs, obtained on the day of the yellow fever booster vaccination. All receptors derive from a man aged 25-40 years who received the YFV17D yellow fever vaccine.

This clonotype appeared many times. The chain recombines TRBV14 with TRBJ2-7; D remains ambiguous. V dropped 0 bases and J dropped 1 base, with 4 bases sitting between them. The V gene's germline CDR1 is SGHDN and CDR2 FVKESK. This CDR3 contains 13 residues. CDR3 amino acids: CASSQDWSYEQYF. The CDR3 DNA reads TGTGCCAGCAGCCAAGATTGGTCCTACGAGCAGTACTTC. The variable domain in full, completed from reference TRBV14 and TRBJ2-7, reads EAGVTQFPSHSVIEKGQTVTLRCDPISGHDNLYWYRRVMGKEIKFLLHFVKESKQDESGMPNNRFLAERTGGTYSTLKVQPAELEDSGVYFCASSQDWSYEQYFGPGTRLTVT.

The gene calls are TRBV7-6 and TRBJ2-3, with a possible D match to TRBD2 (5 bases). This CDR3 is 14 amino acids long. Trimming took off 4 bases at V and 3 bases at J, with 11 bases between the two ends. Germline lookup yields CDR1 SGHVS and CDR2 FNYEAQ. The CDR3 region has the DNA TGTGCCAGCAGCTCGACCCTAGCAACAGATACGCAGTATTTT. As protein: CASSSTLATDTQYF.

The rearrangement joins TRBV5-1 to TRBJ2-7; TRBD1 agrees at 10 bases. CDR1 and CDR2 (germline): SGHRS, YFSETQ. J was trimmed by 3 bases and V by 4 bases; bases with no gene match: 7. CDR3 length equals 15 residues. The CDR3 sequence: CASSTLDRGFYEQYF. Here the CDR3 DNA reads TGCGCCAGCAGCACCCTGGACAGGGGGTTCTACGAGCAGTACTTC. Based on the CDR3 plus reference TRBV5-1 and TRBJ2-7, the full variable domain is KAGVTQTPRYLIKTRGQQVTLSCSPISGHRSVSWYQQTPGQGLQFLFEYFSETQRNKGNFPGRFSGRQFSNSRSEMNVSTLELGDSALYLCASSTLDRGFYEQYFGPGTRLTVT.

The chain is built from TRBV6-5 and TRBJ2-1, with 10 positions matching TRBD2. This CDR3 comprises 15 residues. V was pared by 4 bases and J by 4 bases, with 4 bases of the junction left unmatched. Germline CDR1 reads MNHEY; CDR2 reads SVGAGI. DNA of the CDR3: TGTGCCAGCAGTTCCCGACTAGCGGGTTACAATGAGCAGTTCTTC. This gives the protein CASSSRLAGYNEQFF.

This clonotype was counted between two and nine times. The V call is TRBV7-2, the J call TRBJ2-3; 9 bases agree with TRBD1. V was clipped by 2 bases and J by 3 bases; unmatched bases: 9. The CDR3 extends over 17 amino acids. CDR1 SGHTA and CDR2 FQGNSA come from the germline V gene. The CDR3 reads CASSLISDRGRTDTQYF. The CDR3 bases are TGTGCCAGCAGCTTAATTTCCGACAGGGGGAGGACAGATACGCAGTATTTT. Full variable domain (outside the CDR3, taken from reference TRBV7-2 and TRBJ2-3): GAGVSQSPSNKVTEKGKDVELRCDPISGHTALYWYRQSLGQGLEFLIYFQGNSAPDKSGLPSDRFSAERTGGSVSTLTIQRTQQEDSAVYLCASSLISDRGRTDTQYFGPGTRLTVL.

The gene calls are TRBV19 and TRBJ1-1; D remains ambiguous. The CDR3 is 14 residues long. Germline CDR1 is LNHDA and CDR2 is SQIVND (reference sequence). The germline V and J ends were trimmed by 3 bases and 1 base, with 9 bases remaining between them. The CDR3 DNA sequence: TGTGCCAGTAGTATCAGTTCCGCGAACACTGAAGCTTTCTTT. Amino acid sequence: CASSISSANTEAFF.

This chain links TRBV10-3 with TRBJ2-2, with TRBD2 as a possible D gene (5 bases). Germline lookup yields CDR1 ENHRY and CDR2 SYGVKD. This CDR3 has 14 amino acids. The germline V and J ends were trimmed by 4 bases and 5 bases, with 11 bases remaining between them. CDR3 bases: TGTGCCATCAGTGGGACCGGGGAAACCGGGGAGCTGTTTTTT. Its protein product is CAISGTGETGELFF.

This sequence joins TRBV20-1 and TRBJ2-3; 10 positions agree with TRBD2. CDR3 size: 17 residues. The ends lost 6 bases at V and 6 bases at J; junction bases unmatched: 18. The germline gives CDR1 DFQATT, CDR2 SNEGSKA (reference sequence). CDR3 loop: CSAAGLTSGFRKDTQYF. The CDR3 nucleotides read TGCAGTGCCGCCGGATTGACTAGCGGGTTCCGGAAGGATACGCAGTATTTT.

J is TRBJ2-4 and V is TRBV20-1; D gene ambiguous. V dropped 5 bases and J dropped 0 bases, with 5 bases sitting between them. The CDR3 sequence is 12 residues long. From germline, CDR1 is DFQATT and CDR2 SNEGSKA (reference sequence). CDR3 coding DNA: TGCAGTGCTGGTGAAGCCAAAAACATTCAGTACTTC. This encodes CSAGEAKNIQYF.